This TCR beta chain derives from a study of blood T cells in healthy people across ages (dated by TCRdb to between 2014 and 2016). Notes on the research overall: Template switching captured roughly one uniquely barcoded TCR beta cDNA molecule per two T cells in model experiments. The study measured age-related changes in TCR beta repertoire diversity using deep sequencing normalized with unique cDNA molecular identifiers. The donors were divided into four age groups: young (average around 16 years), middle-aged (almost 40), aged (approximately 62) and long-lived (approximately 74). To avoid experimental bias, donors of different ages were distributed randomly across sequencing lanes. Two additional independent replicas of 1 million unique cDNA reads from the same blood draw were analyzed for two donors (one aged 18 to 29 and one aged 80 or older). Summary of the overall study and its limitations: Since profiling was done on bulk unsorted PBMCs, naive and antigen-experienced compartments could not be conclusively compared. Observed TCR beta diversity correlated strongly with the percentage of naive T cells measured by flow cytometry. Because donor CMV infection status was unknown, age-related changes in expanded clonotypes were potentially confounded. As age increased, observed TCR beta diversity per million T cells dropped in a roughly linear way, and a significant reduction was already evident by age 40. Estimates of total diversity based on one million sequenced T cells were regarded as lower bounds and as underestimates. The long-lived group showed more naive CD4+ T cells, fewer expanded clones and increased TCR diversity than the aged group, suggesting age selection.

Note on this clonotype: The antigen this receptor binds is unknown. No much larger clone is present one base from it, and per-base qualities are unavailable.

Libraries were constructed by 5' RACE. These reads were obtained on an Illumina HiSeq 2500. A second PCR of about 7 to 12 cycles was run with a J-beta primer mix and a sample-barcoded 5' primer. Each TCR beta cDNA molecule received a unique molecular identifier from a template-switch 5' adaptor carrying 12 random nucleotides. At least 2.5 million CDR3-containing paired-end reads were obtained from each sample. The Mint cDNA synthesis kit, primed by a TRBC-specific oligonucleotide, was used to synthesize first-strand cDNA from all RNA. Following uracil-DNA glycosylase treatment, a first 18-cycle PCR with universal primers M1SS and BC2_uni_R was performed on all cDNA. The authors' pipeline ran thus. Each sample was normalized by randomly selecting 1 million high-quality reads, each carrying a distinct molecular identifier. Reads sharing molecular identifiers were discarded rather than binned into consensus sequences. MiTCR, with a Q25 quality threshold and the strictest error-elimination algorithm, was used for CDR3 identification, clonotype clustering and error correction. Lower-bound total TCR beta diversity was estimated with a nonparametric unseen species model using Euler transformation. The raw public data were reprocessed by TCRdb itself: fastp quality trimming at Q25, MiXCR clonotype calling, in-frame beta chains only. Each entry merges the rows of one CDR3 protein and shows their most common DNA and genes. The V and J calls come from TCRdb's annotation, not from the publication. The sample table holds 1.4 million to 1.5 million distinct CDR3 sequences, of which about 40% were seen once. Jointly, the top ten make up around 8% of the sample.

The donors were roughly 39 Caucasian individuals from Russia, aged 6 to 90 years, who were systemically healthy. Approximately 10 milliliters of peripheral blood were collected from each donor into EDTA-treated Vacutainer tubes. Ficoll-Paque density-gradient centrifugation was used to isolate PBMCs, with at least 7 million per sample. Trizol reagent was used to extract total RNA from PBMCs, with at least 5.5 micrograms per sample. Naive CD45RAhigh/CD27high T cell percentages were measured by flow cytometry on a PBMC aliquot from every donor. Trimming takes 10 bases from V and 3 bases from J, and the germline ends sit 14 bases apart. The CDR3 starts with the cysteine, ends with the phenylalanine, and has 13 residues. Only the CDR3 part of the read is kept: 39 bases, read in frame from the first base. For CDR1 and CDR2, the germline V gene lists SNHLY and FYNNEI.

Specimen: blood. This receptor chain uses TRBV2 and TRBJ2-3, with a weak D call of TRBD2 (5 bases match). The sequence was obtained from a woman under 30 in good health. The nucleotide sequence reads as follows: TGTGCCACTCTAGTCTCGGGAACAGATACGCAGTATTTT. Translated, this is CATLVSGTDTQYF.